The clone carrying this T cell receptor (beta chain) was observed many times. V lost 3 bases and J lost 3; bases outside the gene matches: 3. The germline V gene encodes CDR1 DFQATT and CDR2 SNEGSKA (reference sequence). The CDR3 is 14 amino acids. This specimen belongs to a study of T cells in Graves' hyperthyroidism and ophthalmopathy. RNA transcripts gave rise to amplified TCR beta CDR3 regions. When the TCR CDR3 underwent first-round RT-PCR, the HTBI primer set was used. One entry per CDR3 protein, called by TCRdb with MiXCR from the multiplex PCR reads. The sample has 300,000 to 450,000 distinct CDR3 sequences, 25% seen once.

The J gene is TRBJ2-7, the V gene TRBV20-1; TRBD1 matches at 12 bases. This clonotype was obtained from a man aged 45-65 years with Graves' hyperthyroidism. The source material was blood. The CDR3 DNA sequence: TGCAGTGCTAGGGGGACAGGGGGCAACTACGAGCAGTACTTC. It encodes CSARGTGGNYEQYF.